Listed here are 19 T cell receptor beta chains from one sample, sequenced in a study of T-cell memory formation after mild COVID-19. TCRdb independently ran MiXCR on the 5' RACE reads; one entry per CDR3 protein. The table includes approximately 500,000 distinct CDR3 sequences, around 27% detected once. The sample consisted of PBMCs or a T cell subset sorted from them (not recorded which). These receptors were taken from an adult woman who had mild COVID-19 (a few samples of this study predate the infection). Cell type and time point are not known.

There are a few counts of this clonotype. The rearrangement links TRBV27 to TRBJ1-1; 9 bases align to TRBD1. The CDR3 runs 18 residues. Germline-derived CDR1 and CDR2 are MNHEY and SMNVEV (reference sequence). Trimming at V came to 3 bases and at J to 3 bases, leaving 14 bases not matched to a gene. The CDR3 coding sequence is TGTGCCAGCAGTTTCCTCACGGACAGGGGACCCGCTGACACTGAAGCTTTCTTT. Amino acids: CASSFLTDRGPADTEAFF.

The CDR3 loop is CATRLGESGELFF. The CDR3 region has the DNA TGTGCCACCAGGCTGGGGGAATCCGGGGAGCTGTTTTTT. The V and J genes are TRBV24-1 and TRBJ2-2, with D possibly being TRBD1 or TRBD2 (5 bases each). Germline-derived CDR1 and CDR2 are KGHDR and SFDVKD. Trimming removed 7 bases at V and 6 bases at J, with 11 bases between. The CDR3 sequence is 13 residues long.

This clonotype was found a few times. V gene TRBV20-1 combines with J gene TRBJ2-1; D is unresolved. The CDR3 sequence is 12 residues long. Germline V lookup: CDR1 DFQATT, CDR2 SNEGSKA (reference sequence). V was pared by 3 bases and J by 6 bases, with 9 bases between. CDR3 amino acids: CSARTRINEQFF. The CDR3 DNA sequence: TGCAGTGCTAGGACCCGGATCAATGAGCAGTTCTTC.

The chain couples TRBV5-1 to TRBJ2-5; TRBD1 agrees at 7 bases. Unmatched junction bases numbered 7, after V lost 3 bases and J lost 5 bases. This CDR3 spans 14 amino acids. CDR1 and CDR2 from the germline V gene are SGHRS and YFSETQ. This CDR3 reads CASSSRGRSETQYF. The DNA of the CDR3 is TGCGCCAGCAGCTCGAGGGGGCGAAGTGAGACCCAGTACTTC. Variable domain in full (rest from reference TRBV5-1 and TRBJ2-5): KAGVTQTPRYLIKTRGQQVTLSCSPISGHRSVSWYQQTPGQGLQFLFEYFSETQRNKGNFPGRFSGRQFSNSRSEMNVSTLELGDSALYLCASSSRGRSETQYFGPGTRLLVL.

This chain joins TRBV29-1 and TRBJ2-5; tentative D call: TRBD2 (7 bases). The CDR3 runs to 16 residues. Trimming took off 0 bases at V and 2 bases at J, with 16 bases between the two ends. Per the germline V gene, CDR1 is SQVTM and CDR2 is ANQGSEA. CDR3 amino acids: CSVEDWQRGGQETQYF. CDR3 bases: TGCAGCGTTGAAGACTGGCAAAGGGGGGGTCAAGAGACCCAGTACTTC.

In this sample, this clonotype turned up a few times. The CDR3 reads CASSKLYQETQYF. The CDR3 nucleotides are TGTGCCAGCAGCAAACTCTACCAAGAGACCCAGTACTTC. This chain connects TRBV27 to TRBJ2-5; no definite D call. CDR3 length equals 13 residues. From germline, CDR1 is MNHEY and CDR2 SMNVEV (reference sequence). The V end was cut by 6 bases, the J end by 0 bases, with 8 bases between.

The chain carries TRBV12-3 or TRBV12-4 and TRBJ2-5, with 7 bases lining up with TRBD2. J was trimmed by 3 bases and V by 6 bases; bases with no gene match: 4. The CDR3 spans 13 residues. CDR3: CASRSAGKETQYF. CDR3 in DNA: TGTGCCAGCAGGTCAGCGGGGAAAGAGACCCAGTACTTC.

This clonotype was observed a handful of times. V is TRBV29-1 and J is TRBJ2-7; D is possibly TRBD2 (6 bases). The CDR3 spans 14 residues. The germline V gene has CDR1 SQVTM and CDR2 ANQGSEA. The V end was cut by 7 bases, the J end by 2 bases, with 18 bases between. The CDR3 region has the DNA TGCAGCGCTTATACGGGGACTGGGACCTACGAGCAGTACTTC. Protein: CSAYTGTGTYEQYF.

V usage is TRBV7-9 and J usage is TRBJ2-1; 16 nucleotides agree with TRBD2. The CDR3 runs 15 residues. Germline CDR1 SEHNR, CDR2 FQNEAQ (reference sequence). The V gene end was trimmed by 5 bases and the J gene end by 8 bases; junction bases not matched to a gene: 3. The CDR3 spells CASSMGLAGGDEQFF. The DNA for the CDR3 is TGTGCCAGCAGCATGGGACTAGCGGGAGGGGATGAGCAGTTCTTC.

J is TRBJ2-1 and V is TRBV7-3; D might be TRBD2 (5 bases). Trimming took 2 bases from V and 14 from J, leaving 16 bases between them. The CDR3 consists of 13 residues. Germline V CDR1 and CDR2: SGHTA, FQGTGA. The CDR3, as DNA: TGTGCCAGCAGCTTAGGTGAGGAGGAGCGTAAGTTCTTC. This codes for CASSLGEEERKFF.

This clonotype was seen more than once but under ten times. The chain uses TRBV18 and TRBJ1-5; 9 bases map to TRBD1. The junction had 4 bases not matched to a gene; V was cut back by 6 bases and J by 4 bases. Looked up from germline, CDR1 is KGHSH and CDR2 is LQKENI. The CDR3 length is 14 residues. CDR3 DNA: TGTGCCAGCTCCCGACAGGGGGAAAATCAGCCCCAGCATTTT. Protein product: CASSRQGENQPQHF.

This clonotype was seen only a few times. The chain joins TRBV5-1 to TRBJ1-1; no reliable D call. The CDR3 is made up of 14 amino acids. Germline V lookup: CDR1 SGHRS, CDR2 YFSETQ. The ends were cut back, 4 bases at V and 3 bases at J, with 13 bases in the middle. This CDR3 reads CASSPSSGHTEAFF. DNA of the CDR3: TGCGCCAGCAGCCCATCCAGTGGGCACACTGAAGCTTTCTTT.

This clonotype was detected a few times. CDR3 sequence reads: CASSQEGRGTEAFF. The CDR3 coding sequence is TGTGCCAGCAGCCAAGAGGGAAGGGGCACTGAAGCTTTCTTT. The chain combines TRBV4-2 with TRBJ1-1; D perhaps matches TRBD1 (5 bases). CDR3 length equals 14 residues. Trimming shortened V by 0 bases and J by 4 bases, and 9 bases separated the two germline ends. CDR1 and CDR2 (germline): LGHNA, YNFKEQ.

This clonotype was counted a few times. This sequence joins TRBV5-1 and TRBJ2-1; 7 nucleotides line up with TRBD2. V trimming: 0 bases; J trimming: 0 bases; junction bases outside the gene matches: 15. The CDR3 contains 20 residues. Germline assignment: CDR1 SGHRS and CDR2 YFSETQ. The CDR3 bases are TGCGCCAGCAGCTTGGCACGGGGCGTACTAGCGCCTAGCTCCTACAATGAGCAGTTCTTC. This codes for CASSLARGVLAPSSYNEQFF.

The sample holds a few counts of this clonotype. This chain links TRBV5-1 with TRBJ1-4; no definite D call. Germline V gene sequence: CDR1 SGHRS, CDR2 YFSETQ. The CDR3 spans 13 residues. Trimming shortened V by 1 base and J by 9 bases, and 10 bases separated the two germline ends. The CDR3 sequence: CASSLSETQKLFF. CDR3 sequence (DNA): TGCGCCAGCAGCTTGTCTGAGACCCAAAAACTGTTTTTT. Full variable domain (remainder filled in from reference TRBV5-1 and TRBJ1-4): KAGVTQTPRYLIKTRGQQVTLSCSPISGHRSVSWYQQTPGQGLQFLFEYFSETQRNKGNFPGRFSGRQFSNSRSEMNVSTLELGDSALYLCASSLSETQKLFFGSGTQLSVL.

This clonotype was observed a handful of times. The V call is TRBV20-1, the J call TRBJ2-5, with TRBD2 identical over 9 bases. From germline, CDR1 is DFQATT and CDR2 SNEGSKA (reference sequence). Trimming cost V 0 bases and J 5 bases; bases outside gene matches: 10. This CDR3 region has 16 residues. The CDR3 spells CSARDPVKAGGETQYF. The CDR3 DNA reads as TGCAGTGCTAGAGACCCGGTGAAAGCGGGGGGTGAGACCCAGTACTTC.

This clonotype has more than one count but fewer than ten. At one boundary the junction diverges from the germline segment, which might be a read error. The chain links TRBV27 to TRBJ2-1; tentatively, D is TRBD1 (5 bases). Germline loops: CDR1 MNHEY, CDR2 SMNVEV (reference sequence). The CDR3 spans 13 residues. The CDR3 here is CASGFRTYNEQFF. CDR3 bases: TGTGCCAGCGGTTTTCGGACATACAATGAGCAGTTCTTC.

The rearrangement joins TRBV4-1 to TRBJ2-1, with 8 bases lining up with TRBD2. Losses at the gene ends were 5 bases for V and 9 bases for J; bases not matched to a gene: 12. Germline CDR1 reads MGHRA; CDR2 reads YSYEKL. The CDR3 runs 15 residues. For the CDR3, the DNA is TGCGCCAGCAGCTTACGGGGGGGCAAGGATTTTGAGCAGTTCTTC. This encodes CASSLRGGKDFEQFF.

This clonotype came up once. J is TRBJ1-1 and V is TRBV19; 11 bases map to TRBD1. Germline CDR1 LNHDA, CDR2 SQIVND (reference sequence). This CDR3 has 16 amino acids. The ends lost 5 bases at V and 4 bases at J; junction bases unmatched: 9. CDR3 DNA sequence: TGTGCCAGTAGTTACCGGACAGGGGGCTTCCCCACTGAAGCTTTCTTT. Its translation: CASSYRTGGFPTEAFF.